This TCR beta chain appears in the sequencing data of a study of Graves' ophthalmopathy and Graves' hyperthyroidism. Study-wide points: Also, most clonotypes expanded in the thyroid above 0.001 frequency appeared in blood. The study's model predicted ophthalmopathy progression at roughly 69% sensitivity and 72.22% specificity.

This clonotype was observed at least ten times. Its specificity is not known. The length of the CDR3 is 13 residues. V dropped 3 bases and J dropped 7 bases, with 12 bases sitting between them. Researchers took RNA transcripts and amplified TCR beta CDR3 regions from them. HTBI-primed first-round RT-PCR preceded second-round multiplex PCR. TCRdb reprocessed the multiplex PCR reads via MiXCR and lists one record per CDR3 protein. In the table there are 150,000 or so distinct CDR3 sequences, roughly two fifths of which are singletons. Diagnostic conclusions were grounded in clinical symptoms, serum thyroxine, TRAb, thyroid ultrasound and orbital computed tomography.

This clonotype was sampled from a man younger than 45 with Graves' ophthalmopathy. The chain links TRBV12-3 or TRBV12-4 to TRBJ1-2, with D perhaps TRBD1 (5 bases). The sample was peripheral blood. In DNA form, the CDR3 reads TGTGCCAGCAGTTTTCAGGGACGGGGTGGCTACACCTTC. Protein product: CASSFQGRGGYTF.